The sequence of this T cell receptor beta chain was determined in a study of T cells in Graves' hyperthyroidism and ophthalmopathy. No ophthalmopathy progression within 18 months constituted stable Graves' hyperthyroidism. This clonotype was observed a few times. Its specificity is not known. With a much larger clone just one base away, this may be a read error. Authors of the study amplified TCR beta CDR3 regions from RNA transcripts. First-round RT-PCR with HTBI primers amplified the TCR CDR3 region. TCRdb recomputed calls from the multiplex PCR reads with MiXCR, one row per CDR3 protein. The repertoire has approximately 640,000 distinct CDR3 sequences, roughly a sixth of them found once; the top ten carry roughly a sixth. Study-wide points: Also found in blood were most expanded thyroid clonotypes above 0.001.

V dropped 11 bases and J dropped 0; count of bases not matched to a gene: 10. The CDR3 sequence is 15 residues long. Germline CDR1 reads SNHLY; CDR2 reads FYNNEI. Sequenced material: blood. This TCR was sampled from a man over 45 with Graves' hyperthyroidism. V gene TRBV2 combines with J gene TRBJ1-1; 9 bases align to TRBD1. In DNA form, the CDR3 reads TGTGCCTGCACCGACGGACAGGGGATGAACACTGAAGCTTTCTTT. It translates to CACTDGQGMNTEAFF.